These 18 T cell receptor beta chains originate from one sample sequenced in a study of blood T cell repertoires in COVID-19. Method: immunoSEQ multiplex PCR; TCRdb's copy keeps in-frame clones and lacks some. The sample has tens of thousands of clones, 85% to 90% seen once. Source material: peripheral blood. The receptors stem from a man older than 75 with active or convalescent COVID-19.

This clone showed up just a few times. J is TRBJ2-7 and V is TRBV29-1; the D gene is possibly TRBD2 (6 bases). Trimming stripped 6 bases from V and 2 bases from J, with 17 bases between. From germline, CDR1 is SQVTM and CDR2 ANQGSEA. The CDR3 extends over 14 amino acids. This CDR3 is CSVVREAEPYEQYF. CDR3 DNA sequence: TGCAGCGTGGTCAGGGAGGCCGAACCCTACGAGCAGTACTTC.

V and J are TRBV6-6 and TRBJ2-7; D is perhaps TRBD2 (7 bases). This CDR3 spans 14 amino acids. The V gene lost 6 bases and the J gene lost 7 bases, with 19 bases spanning the gap. Germline-derived CDR1 and CDR2 are MNHNY and SVGAGI (reference sequence). CDR3 sequence reads: CASRKGGGWDEQYF. In nucleotides, the CDR3 is TGTGCCAGCAGAAAGGGGGGGGGTTGGGATGAGCAGTACTTC.

V is TRBV5-1 and J is TRBJ2-6; 9 nucleotides match TRBD1. The ends lost 0 bases at V and 0 bases at J; junction bases unmatched: 7. Germline V gene data show CDR1 as SGHRS and CDR2 as YFSETQ. The CDR3 totals 19 residues. For the CDR3, the DNA is TGCGCCAGCAGCTTGGACCCGGGACAGGGAAGCTCTGGGGCCAACGTCCTGACTTTC. Its translation is CASSLDPGQGSSGANVLTF.

About this clone itself: The sample has other DNA sequences that encode this CDR3 too. This chain joins TRBV12-3 or TRBV12-4 and TRBJ1-1, with D maybe TRBD1 (6 bases). V dropped 3 bases and J dropped 5 bases, with 10 bases sitting between them. The CDR3 extends over 13 amino acids. The CDR3 spells CASSFNRGTEAFF. In nucleotides, the CDR3 is TGTGCCAGCAGTTTTAATAGGGGGACTGAAGCTTTCTTT.

The CDR3 spells CASSEREREEAFF. CDR3 nucleotides: TGTGCCAGCAGTGAAAGGGAACGGGAGGAAGCTTTCTTT. The chain carries TRBV2 and TRBJ1-1; D remains unclear. Germline lookup yields CDR1 SNHLY and CDR2 FYNNEI. The CDR3 totals 13 residues. V lost 2 bases to trimming and J lost 8 bases, with 12 bases between them. Full variable domain (outside the CDR3, taken from reference TRBV2 and TRBJ1-1): EPEVTQTPSHQVTQMGQEVILRCVPISNHLYFYWYRQILGQKVEFLVSFYNNEISEKSEIFDDQFSVERPDGSNFTLKIRSTKLEDSAMYFCASSEREREEAFFGQGTRLTVV.

This clone showed up just once. The chain's CDR3 is CASSYLTETANEKLFF. The CDR3 nucleotides read TGTGCCAGCAGCTACCTGACAGAGACTGCGAATGAAAAACTGTTTTTT. The chain uses TRBV11-2 and TRBJ1-4; D possibly corresponds to TRBD1 (5 bases). Trimming took off 4 bases at V and 5 bases at J, with 17 bases between the two ends. The CDR3 sequence is 16 residues long. Per germline, CDR1 SGHAT and CDR2 FQNNGV. The entire variable domain, with the rest obtained from reference TRBV11-2 and TRBJ1-4, is as follows: EAGVAQSPRYKIIEKRQSVAFWCNPISGHATLYWYQQILGQGPKLLIQFQNNGVVDDSQLPKDRFSAERLKGVDSTLKIQPAKLEDSAVYLCASSYLTETANEKLFFGSGTQLSVL.

The V gene is TRBV7-2, the J gene TRBJ1-6; 10 bases fit TRBD1. Trimming at V came to 5 bases and at J to 10 bases, leaving 8 bases not matched to a gene. There are 15 residues in the CDR3. CDR1 is SGHTA, CDR2 FQGNSA, per germline. CDR3 amino acids: CASSLRQGAWSPLHF. DNA for the CDR3: TGTGCCAGCAGCCTTCGACAGGGGGCATGGTCACCCCTCCACTTT.

The gene calls are TRBV7-8 and TRBJ1-6; 8 bases agree with TRBD1. After removal of 5 bases from V and 11 bases from J, the junction contained 14 bases not matched to a gene. Germline V gene data show CDR1 as SGHVS and CDR2 as FQNEAQ. This CDR3 comprises 16 residues. The CDR3 is CASSLRMGQAQTPLHF. The CDR3 nucleotides read TGTGCCAGCAGCCTGCGAATGGGACAGGCCCAGACACCCCTCCACTTT.

The chain uses TRBV9 and TRBJ1-2; possibly TRBD1 for D (6 bases). The V end was cut by 0 bases, the J end by 0 bases, with 12 bases between. CDR3 length equals 16 residues. Germline V gives CDR1 SGDLS, CDR2 YYNGEE. The CDR3 sequence: CASSVAQGPTNYGYTF. For the CDR3, the DNA is TGTGCCAGCAGCGTAGCTCAGGGGCCGACTAACTATGGCTACACCTTC.

CDR3 coding DNA: TGTGCCAGCAGTTCAGACTTCGGCTACACCTTC. Translating gives CASSSDFGYTF. This rearrangement joins TRBV28 to TRBJ1-2; D is unclear. The CDR3 runs to 11 residues. Between the trimmed V and J ends, which lost 4 bases and 8 bases, there was a span of 8 bases. Germline V CDR1 and CDR2: MDHEN, SYDVKM.

The chain recombines TRBV6-5 with TRBJ1-5; 7 nucleotides align to TRBD1. V lost 2 bases and J lost 7; bases outside the gene matches: 5. This CDR3 has 14 residues. Germline-derived CDR1 and CDR2 are MNHEY and SVGAGI. The CDR3 region is CASSYAGGWQPQHF. As DNA, the CDR3 is TGTGCCAGCAGTTACGCAGGGGGTTGGCAGCCCCAGCATTTT.

V is TRBV11-2 and J is TRBJ2-1; D is perhaps TRBD1 (6 bases). The germline V gene encodes CDR1 SGHAT and CDR2 FQNNGV. V was shortened by 7 bases and J by 5 bases, with 18 bases between the two germline ends. The CDR3 covers 15 residues. CDR3 DNA: TGTGCCAGCACGGGACATCCTAAAGGTGACAATGAGCAGTTCTTC. This gives the protein CASTGHPKGDNEQFF.

This rearrangement joins TRBV7-9 to TRBJ1-2; D is unclear. Trimming cost V 1 base and J 8 bases, with 11 bases left between them. The CDR3 covers 13 residues. Germline CDR1 reads SEHNR; CDR2 reads FQNEAQ (reference sequence). The CDR3 sequence is CASSLDSGGGYTF. The CDR3, as DNA: TGTGCCAGCAGCTTAGATTCGGGAGGCGGCTACACCTTC.

The chain employs TRBV27 and TRBJ1-5; 11 nucleotides match TRBD1. The CDR3 has 17 residues. The germline V gene encodes CDR1 MNHEY and CDR2 SMNVEV (reference sequence). With V trimmed by 5 bases and J by 4 bases, 10 bases remained unmatched. The CDR3: CASSRDRGLGRNQPQHF. CDR3 nucleotide sequence: TGTGCCAGCAGTCGGGACAGGGGGTTAGGAAGGAATCAGCCCCAGCATTTT.

V is TRBV7-3 and J is TRBJ2-1; 7 bases agree with TRBD2. CDR1 is SGHTA and CDR2 is FQGTGA in the germline V gene. Trimming removed 5 bases from V and 4 bases from J; junction bases left unmatched: 8. This CDR3 spans 15 amino acids. The CDR3 DNA follows: TGTGCCAGCAGCCGACTAGCCGTGGGGTACAATGAGCAGTTCTTC. Its protein product is CASSRLAVGYNEQFF.

The rearrangement links TRBV28 to TRBJ2-5, with 10 bases fitting TRBD2. The junction had 6 bases not matched to a gene; V was cut back by 1 base and J by 1 base. CDR3 length: 17 amino acids. The V gene's germline CDR1 is MDHEN and CDR2 SYDVKM. The CDR3 region is CASSLLSLAGAQETQYF. As DNA, the CDR3 is TGTGCCAGCAGTTTATTAAGCCTAGCGGGGGCCCAAGAGACCCAGTACTTC.

This clone showed up just once. V and J are TRBV20-1 and TRBJ1-1, with TRBD1 matching 8 bases. Germline V gives CDR1 DFQATT, CDR2 SNEGSKA (reference sequence). The CDR3 is 11 amino acids. With V trimmed by 5 bases and J by 5 bases, 1 base remained unmatched. CDR3 sequence reads: CSAYRGTEAFF. The CDR3 nucleotides read TGCAGTGCTTACAGGGGGACTGAAGCTTTCTTT.

CDR3 protein: CASSTRNSFYNSPLHF. DNA of the CDR3: TGTGCCAGCAGCACACGGAACAGTTTCTATAATTCACCCCTCCACTTT. This chain uses TRBV7-2 with TRBJ1-6; D gene ambiguous. CDR3 length equals 16 residues. The germline V gene has CDR1 SGHTA and CDR2 FQGNSA. Trimming removed 5 bases at V and 3 bases at J, with 14 bases between.